The clone carrying this T cell receptor (beta chain) came up many times. Its cognate antigen is unknown. The data were obtained in a study of T cells after yellow fever vaccination. The study's findings and limits: Clones that expanded after primary vaccination mostly reappeared after the booster (approximately 96% CD4, approximately 85% CD8). Repertoires sorted by FACS could include abundant clonotypes that are contaminants from the bulk population.

This CDR3 has 15 amino acids. V lost 4 bases, J lost 0 bases, and 6 bases stayed unmatched. Germline assignment: CDR1 SNHLY and CDR2 FYNNEI. In making TCR cDNA, 5'RACE template switching added a universal primer site and UMIs to it. MiXCR was run by TCRdb on the 5' RACE reads, yielding one entry per CDR3 protein. The table has approximately 69,000 distinct CDR3 sequences, approximately 6.2% seen once. V gene TRBV2 combines with J gene TRBJ2-7; 7 bases are shared with TRBD2. The sample in question was CD4+ T cells sorted from PBMCs, obtained less than 16 days after the first yellow fever vaccination. This TCR was recovered from a man in his late teens or twenties who received the YFV17D yellow fever vaccine. CDR3 protein: CASSAGGRSSYEQYF. CDR3 DNA: TGTGCCAGCAGTGCCGGCGGGAGAAGCTCCTACGAGCAGTACTTC.